This T cell receptor (beta chain) was identified during a study of cytomegalovirus exposure and HLA in healthy donors. Deletions cut 10 bases from V and 2 bases from J, with 11 bases between. The V gene's germline CDR1 is LNHDA and CDR2 SQIVND (reference sequence). The CDR3 is 13 amino acids. In the PCR, 60 Vbeta and 13 Jbeta primers were used. Produced via immunoSEQ multiplex PCR; TCRdb's table is partial and in-frame only. The table has around 190,000 clones, more than 65% seen once. Each donor's status was that of a healthy bone marrow donor. The rearrangement links TRBV19 to TRBJ1-4; D remains ambiguous. This TCR was sampled from a female donor in good health and CMV-seronegative. The sequencing input was PBMCs. The CDR3 sequence is CATAVGTNEKLFF. In DNA form, the CDR3 reads TGTGCCACCGCAGTCGGGACTAATGAAAAACTGTTTTTT.